The entry below describes one TCR beta chain. This sample was included in a study of T cell changes during pregnancy in multiple sclerosis. Assay used: immunoSEQ multiplex PCR; TCRdb lists only in-frame clones, some missing. The data contain some 97,000 clones, roughly 90% of them singletons. The sample here was peripheral blood, taken after pregnancy. This TCR was sampled from a female donor with multiple sclerosis, enrolled in a pregnancy study.

The DNA of the CDR3 is TGTGCCATCAGCACAGGGGGCTCCACCGGGGAGCTGTTTTTT. Translating it yields CAISTGGSTGELFF. The rearrangement uses TRBV10-3 and TRBJ2-2; 9 positions match TRBD1. The CDR3 spans 14 residues. J gave up 4 bases and V 6 bases, and 3 bases lay outside the gene matches. Germline V gene data show CDR1 as ENHRY and CDR2 as SYGVKD.